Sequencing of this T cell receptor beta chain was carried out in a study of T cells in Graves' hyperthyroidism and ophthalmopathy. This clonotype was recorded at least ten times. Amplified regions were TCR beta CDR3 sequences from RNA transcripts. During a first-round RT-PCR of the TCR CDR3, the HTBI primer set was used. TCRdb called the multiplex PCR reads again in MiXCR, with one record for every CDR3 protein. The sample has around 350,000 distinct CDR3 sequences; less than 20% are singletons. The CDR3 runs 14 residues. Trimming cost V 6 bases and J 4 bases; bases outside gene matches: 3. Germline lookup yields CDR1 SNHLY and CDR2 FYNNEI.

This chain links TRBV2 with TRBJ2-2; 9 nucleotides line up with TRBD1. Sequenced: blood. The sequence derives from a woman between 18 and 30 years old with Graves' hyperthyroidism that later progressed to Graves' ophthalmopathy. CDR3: CASRGQGSTGELFF. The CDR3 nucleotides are TGTGCCAGCAGGGGACAGGGAAGCACCGGGGAGCTGTTTTTT.